The 23 T cell receptor beta chains reported below all come from one sample, sequenced in a study of T cells in Graves' hyperthyroidism and ophthalmopathy. RNA transcripts were the template for amplifying TCR beta CDR3 regions. The HTBI primer set drove a first-round RT-PCR of the TCR CDR3. TCRdb used MiXCR to reprocess the multiplex PCR reads, holding one entry per CDR3 protein. The profile shows hundreds of thousands of distinct CDR3 sequences, nearly 20% of them singletons. Sequenced input: blood. Receptors originate from a man aged 35-49 years with Graves' ophthalmopathy.

The rearrangement links TRBV12-3 or TRBV12-4 to TRBJ1-5; no reliable D call. V was pared by 5 bases and J by 1 base, with 12 bases between. The length of the CDR3 is 15 residues. CDR3 in amino acids: CASSPRKASNQPQHF. Written as DNA, the CDR3 is TGTGCCAGCAGTCCACGGAAGGCGAGCAATCAGCCCCAGCATTTT.

This sequence joins TRBV12-3 or TRBV12-4 and TRBJ2-3, with 11 positions matching TRBD1. J gave up 4 bases and V 5 bases, and 8 bases lay outside the gene matches. The CDR3 has 16 amino acids. The CDR3 nucleotides read TGTGCCAGCAGTACCGGGACAGGGGGGGATCCAGATACGCAGTATTTT. Translated, it gives CASSTGTGGDPDTQYF.

This clonotype was observed a few times. This sequence joins TRBV6-5 and TRBJ2-3; no clear D. Germline CDR1 is MNHEY and CDR2 is SVGAGI. Trimming left V 4 bases short and J 2 bases short, with 10 bases between. The CDR3 loop spans 14 amino acids. The DNA for the CDR3 is TGTGCCAGCAGTTCATGGGAAGCCACAGATACGCAGTATTTT. Its protein product is CASSSWEATDTQYF.

Many counts were recorded for this clonotype. The rearrangement joins TRBV20-1 to TRBJ2-4; no definite D call. Trimming cost V 2 bases and J 7 bases, with 9 bases left between them. The CDR3 loop spans 12 amino acids. Germline CDR1 and CDR2: DFQATT and SNEGSKA (reference sequence). The CDR3 DNA follows: TGCAGTGCTAGACCAAACGGGAACATTCAGTACTTC. It yields the protein CSARPNGNIQYF.

Only a few counts were recorded for this clonotype. This chain connects TRBV9 to TRBJ2-5; D might be TRBD1 or TRBD2, each matching 7 bases. V shed 0 bases and J shed 5 bases, with 23 bases lying between them. The CDR3 covers 18 residues. In germline, CDR1 is SGDLS, CDR2 YYNGEE. The CDR3 bases are TGTGCCAGCAGCGTAGCCCCCTCCAGGAGGGGGCGGGAGGAGACCCAGTACTTC. Protein product: CASSVAPSRRGREETQYF. The whole variable domain, filled in from reference TRBV9 and TRBJ2-5, reads DSGVTQTPKHLITATGQRVTLRCSPRSGDLSVYWYQQSLDQGLQFLIQYYNGEERAKGNILERFSAQQFPDLHSELNLSSLELGDSALYFCASSVAPSRRGREETQYFGPGTRLLVL.

This chain joins TRBV15 and TRBJ2-7; D may be TRBD2 (6 bases). Germline V gene data show CDR1 as LNHNV and CDR2 as YYDKDF (reference sequence). Trimming took off 9 bases at V and 4 bases at J, with 13 bases between the two ends. The CDR3 runs to 12 residues. The CDR3 here is CATVREDYEQYF. CDR3 DNA sequence: TGTGCCACGGTTAGGGAGGATTACGAGCAGTACTTC.

This clonotype was observed many times. The V gene is TRBV11-2, the J gene TRBJ1-5, with D unresolved. The germline CDR1 and CDR2 sequences are SGHAT and FQNNGV. The V gene lost 5 bases and the J gene lost 5 bases, with 10 bases spanning the gap. This CDR3 has 13 residues. The CDR3 protein is CASSLMGDQPQHF. Here the CDR3 DNA reads TGTGCCAGCAGCCTCATGGGTGATCAGCCCCAGCATTTT.

V is TRBV27 and J is TRBJ2-3; 8 bases map to TRBD1. V was pared by 5 bases and J by 2 bases, with 9 bases of the junction left unmatched. The CDR3 has 16 amino acids. The germline gives CDR1 MNHEY, CDR2 SMNVEV (reference sequence). The CDR3 region has the DNA TGTGCCAGCAGTCTCCTAGGGACAGGAGCCACAGATACGCAGTATTTT. Translating it yields CASSLLGTGATDTQYF.

This clonotype showed up just a few times. The rearrangement uses TRBV30 and TRBJ1-6; 8 bases are a match to TRBD1. The V gene end was trimmed by 5 bases and the J gene end by 7 bases; junction bases not matched to a gene: 4. The germline V gene encodes CDR1 GTSNPN and CDR2 SVGIG (reference sequence). The CDR3 extends over 13 amino acids. The CDR3: CAWAGTGNSPLHF. The CDR3 DNA reads TGTGCCTGGGCCGGGACAGGCAATTCACCCCTCCACTTT.

This clonotype has only a few counts. The DNA for the CDR3 is TGTGCCAGCAGATCTGCAGGGAGTCCCAATGAAAAACTGTTTTTT. It yields the protein CASRSAGSPNEKLFF. The rearrangement links TRBV6-1 to TRBJ1-4; possibly TRBD1 for D (5 bases). V lost 6 bases, J lost 5 bases, and 16 bases lay in between. Germline values: CDR1 MNHNS, CDR2 SASEGT. The CDR3 contains 15 residues.

This clonotype has more than one count but fewer than ten. The V call is TRBV30, the J call TRBJ2-3, with D unresolved. The CDR3 has 16 amino acids. Germline CDR1 GTSNPN, CDR2 SVGIG (reference sequence). Trimming shortened V by 0 bases and J by 4 bases, and 17 bases separated the two germline ends. As DNA, the CDR3 is TGTGCCTGGAGTGTATTTAGGGCGATTAGTTCAGATACGCAGTATTTT. This sequence encodes CAWSVFRAISSDTQYF.

V usage is TRBV20-1 and J usage is TRBJ2-7; D may be TRBD2 (5 bases). This CDR3 has 15 amino acids. Germline V CDR1 and CDR2: DFQATT, SNEGSKA (reference sequence). V lost 3 bases and J 7 bases, leaving 22 bases between the germline ends. The CDR3 DNA sequence: TGCAGTGCTAGGGGTTTACGGGTGGGAGTTGGGGAGCAGTACTTC. Amino acids: CSARGLRVGVGEQYF.

This clonotype was observed a handful of times. The rearrangement uses TRBV15 and TRBJ1-4; no definite D call. The germline V gene encodes CDR1 LNHNV and CDR2 YYDKDF (reference sequence). V lost 0 bases to trimming and J lost 8 bases, with 4 bases between them. The CDR3 extends over 12 amino acids. CDR3 DNA: TGTGCCACCAGCAGAGAAGGGGAAAAACTGTTTTTT. Its translation is CATSREGEKLFF.

Only a few counts were recorded for this clonotype. The rearrangement joins TRBV20-1 to TRBJ1-3; D gene ambiguous. CDR1 and CDR2 from the germline V gene are DFQATT and SNEGSKA (reference sequence). The CDR3 loop spans 13 amino acids. V was trimmed by 3 bases and J by 4 bases, leaving 10 bases between them. This CDR3 reads CSASQPSGNTIYF. In DNA, the CDR3 is TGCAGTGCTAGCCAACCCTCCGGAAACACCATATATTTT.

The chain recombines TRBV5-8 with TRBJ1-1; D unclear. CDR1 is SGHTS, CDR2 YDEGEE, per germline. V was pared by 4 bases and J by 0 bases, with 13 bases between. CDR3 length equals 15 residues. CDR3 sequence reads: CASSVGAAMNTEAFF. The CDR3 nucleotides are TGTGCCAGCAGCGTAGGAGCGGCCATGAACACTGAAGCTTTCTTT.

This clonotype occurred many times. This chain joins TRBV11-1 and TRBJ2-1; D is possibly TRBD1 or TRBD2 (5 bases each). With 2 bases removed from V and 0 bases from J, the gap between germline ends came to 11 bases. The CDR3 loop spans 16 amino acids. From germline, CDR1 is SGHAT and CDR2 FQDESV (reference sequence). DNA of the CDR3: TGTGCCAGCAGCTTACAGGGAGCTAGCTCCTACAATGAGCAGTTCTTC. This gives the protein CASSLQGASSYNEQFF. Full variable domain (remainder filled in from reference TRBV11-1 and TRBJ2-1): EAEVAQSPRYKITEKSQAVAFWCDPISGHATLYWYRQILGQGPELLVQFQDESVVDDSQLPKDRFSAERLKGVDSTLKIQPAELGDSAMYLCASSLQGASSYNEQFFGPGTRLTVL.

This clonotype was detected once. The chain links TRBV19 to TRBJ1-2; D gene ambiguous. The CDR3 covers 12 residues. Trimming took off 9 bases at V and 4 bases at J, with 12 bases between the two ends. Germline V gene sequence: CDR1 LNHDA, CDR2 SQIVND (reference sequence). The CDR3 region is CASQGPPYGYTF. CDR3 coding DNA: TGTGCCAGCCAAGGACCTCCCTATGGCTACACCTTC.

V is TRBV14 and J is TRBJ1-6; D gene uncertain. Germline loops: CDR1 SGHDN, CDR2 FVKESK. V gave up 1 base and J gave up 7 bases, with 5 bases separating them. The CDR3 extends over 13 amino acids. CDR3 residues: CASSQVGNSPLHF. CDR3 DNA sequence: TGTGCCAGCAGCCAAGTAGGAAATTCACCCCTCCACTTT.

This clonotype was seen many times. The V and J genes are TRBV2 and TRBJ2-7; no definite D call. CDR3 size: 13 residues. The germline CDR1 and CDR2 sequences are SNHLY and FYNNEI. V shed 4 bases and J shed 3 bases, with 10 bases lying between them. CDR3 in DNA: TGTGCCAGCAGTGTCGACGGATTCTACGAGCAGTACTTC. It is translated as CASSVDGFYEQYF.

There are a few counts of this clonotype. The chain uses TRBV6-6 and TRBJ1-5; a weak D match, TRBD1 (5 bases). Germline CDR1 reads MNHNY; CDR2 reads SVGAGI (reference sequence). CDR3 length: 15 amino acids. V was trimmed by 2 bases and J by 0 bases, leaving 8 bases between them. This chain's CDR3 is CASSYDSYSNQPQHF. The CDR3 DNA follows: TGTGCCAGCAGTTACGACAGCTATAGCAATCAGCCCCAGCATTTT.

This clonotype came up a few times. This rearrangement joins TRBV3-1 to TRBJ1-1; no clear D. V was trimmed by 1 base and J by 14 bases, leaving 20 bases between them. CDR1 LGHDT and CDR2 YNNKEL come from the germline V gene (reference sequence). This CDR3 contains 14 residues. The CDR3 protein is CASSQAGGTVSPFF. CDR3 nucleotides: TGTGCCAGCAGCCAAGCCGGAGGAACCGTGTCGCCCTTCTTT.

This clonotype was picked up many times. The chain has TRBV20-1 and TRBJ2-5; D not certain. Germline lookup yields CDR1 DFQATT and CDR2 SNEGSKA (reference sequence). V lost 2 bases and J lost 3, with 10 bases in between. The CDR3 has 13 amino acids. The CDR3 is CSARKRGEETQYF. CDR3 in DNA: TGCAGTGCTAGAAAGCGAGGTGAAGAGACCCAGTACTTC.

This clonotype was seen more than once but under ten times. The chain links TRBV29-1 to TRBJ2-7, with 9 bases identical to TRBD1. The CDR3 loop spans 12 amino acids. V shed 5 bases, J shed 6 bases, and the junction held 5 bases outside the gene matches. Germline CDR1 is SQVTM and CDR2 is ANQGSEA. The CDR3 nucleotides read TGCAGCGTTTTGGGACAGGGAAGCGAGCAGTACTTC. Translated, it gives CSVLGQGSEQYF.